Below, 26 T cell receptor beta chains from the same sample are listed, as sequenced in a study of blood T cell repertoires in COVID-19. Sequenced by immunoSEQ multiplex PCR; TCRdb stores in-frame clones only, minus some. The sample carries some 160,000 clones, about four fifths recorded once. Input material: peripheral blood. These receptors were collected from a man aged 70 or older with active or convalescent COVID-19.

The J gene is TRBJ1-1, the V gene TRBV19; 7 nucleotides align to TRBD1. With 3 bases clipped from V and 2 bases from J, the junction kept 3 bases outside the gene matches. Germline values: CDR1 LNHDA, CDR2 SQIVND (reference sequence). This CDR3 contains 14 residues. The CDR3 loop is CASSIRDSNTEAFF. CDR3 sequence (DNA): TGTGCCAGTAGTATCAGGGACAGCAACACTGAAGCTTTCTTT.

In its sample, this clone was seen a few times. CDR3 sequence: CASSPHRGKKVRAFF. The CDR3 bases are TGTGCCAGCAGCCCCCACAGGGGTAAAAAGGTTCGAGCTTTCTTT. The rearrangement uses TRBV7-9 and TRBJ1-1; TRBD1 agrees at 7 bases. The V gene end was trimmed by 5 bases and the J gene end by 10 bases; junction bases not matched to a gene: 16. This CDR3 region has 15 residues. Germline V gene lookup returns CDR1 SEHNR and CDR2 FQNEAQ (reference sequence).

The chain has TRBV7-9 and TRBJ2-2; TRBD2 might be the D (5 bases). The CDR3 runs 14 residues. Per germline, CDR1 SEHNR and CDR2 FQNEAQ (reference sequence). V lost 3 bases and J lost 6, with 11 bases in between. The CDR3 is CASSFSEGSGELFF. The CDR3 coding sequence is TGTGCCAGCAGCTTTAGCGAGGGATCCGGGGAGCTGTTTTTT. The full variable domain, in which reference TRBV7-9 and TRBJ2-2 provide the parts outside the CDR3, is DTGVSQNPRHKITKRGQNVTFRCDPISEHNRLYWYRQTLGQGPEFLTYFQNEAQLEKSRLLSDRFSAERPKGSFSTLEIQRTEQGDSAMYLCASSFSEGSGELFFGEGSRLTVL.

The rearrangement links TRBV6-5 to TRBJ2-5; a possible D gene is TRBD2 (5 bases). V lost 5 bases to trimming and J lost 5 bases, with 18 bases between them. This CDR3 has 15 amino acids. Germline V gives CDR1 MNHEY, CDR2 SVGAGI. The CDR3: CASSTYPPGEETQYF. The CDR3 nucleotides read TGTGCCAGCAGTACTTACCCACCCGGGGAGGAGACCCAGTACTTC.

The chain's CDR3 is CASSFGRVSGSRETQYF. The CDR3 DNA is TGTGCCAGCAGCTTCGGTCGAGTTTCAGGGTCAAGGGAGACCCAGTACTTC. V is TRBV7-9 and J is TRBJ2-5; TRBD1 might be the D (5 bases). In germline, CDR1 is SEHNR, CDR2 FQNEAQ (reference sequence). This CDR3 comprises 17 residues. The germline V and J ends were trimmed by 3 bases and 5 bases, with 22 bases remaining between them.

The J gene is TRBJ2-2, the V gene TRBV5-4, with 11 bases identical to TRBD1. The length of the CDR3 is 16 residues. With 2 bases clipped from V and 4 bases from J, the junction kept 4 bases outside the gene matches. The germline V gene has CDR1 SGHNT and CDR2 YYREEE (reference sequence). Written as DNA, the CDR3 is TGTGCCAGCAGCTTCGCGGGACAGGGGGTCACCGGGGAGCTGTTTTTT. It encodes CASSFAGQGVTGELFF.

V and J are TRBV11-2 and TRBJ2-1; 7 bases agree with TRBD1. There are 12 residues in the CDR3. Germline V gives CDR1 SGHAT, CDR2 FQNNGV. Trimming removed 10 bases from V and 5 bases from J; junction bases left unmatched: 5. The CDR3 is CAILRGHNEQFF. DNA of the CDR3: TGTGCCATCCTTAGGGGGCACAATGAGCAGTTCTTC.

CDR3 sequence reads: CASSLFETGEGDEQYF. The CDR3 coding sequence is TGTGCCAGCTCCCTGTTTGAGACAGGGGAAGGCGACGAGCAGTACTTC. The J gene is TRBJ2-7, the V gene TRBV18; 8 nucleotides agree with TRBD1. V shed 6 bases and J 5 bases; nucleotides not matched to a gene: 15. The germline gives CDR1 KGHSH, CDR2 LQKENI. The CDR3 spans 16 residues. Variable domain in full (rest from reference TRBV18 and TRBJ2-7): NAGVMQNPRHLVRRRGQEARLRCSPMKGHSHVYWYRQLPEEGLKFMVYLQKENIIDESGMPKERFSAEFPKEGPSILRIQQVVRGDSAAYFCASSLFETGEGDEQYFGPGTRLTVT.

J is TRBJ1-1 and V is TRBV5-1; 7 nucleotides agree with TRBD1. The CDR3 is 17 residues long. V lost 3 bases and J lost 0; bases outside the gene matches: 11. Germline loops: CDR1 SGHRS, CDR2 YFSETQ. The CDR3 DNA reads TGCGCCAGCAGCTCCGGGACAGCAGGCCTCATGAACACTGAAGCTTTCTTT. Translation gives CASSSGTAGLMNTEAFF.

The rearrangement joins TRBV27 to TRBJ1-5; possible D gene TRBD1, 6 bases. In germline, CDR1 is MNHEY, CDR2 SMNVEV (reference sequence). The V end was cut by 10 bases, the J end by 2 bases, with 15 bases between. CDR3 length equals 14 residues. The CDR3 DNA reads as TGTGCCACCGCTCGCGCAGGGGGCAATCAGCCCCAGCATTTT. It yields the protein CATARAGGNQPQHF.

The genes are TRBV7-8 and TRBJ1-1; 7 bases line up with TRBD1. The CDR3 totals 14 residues. V shed 5 bases, J shed 4 bases, and the junction held 7 bases outside the gene matches. Germline-derived CDR1 and CDR2 are SGHVS and FQNEAQ. The CDR3 sequence: CASSSNRGLTEAFF. CDR3 nucleotide sequence: TGTGCCAGCAGCAGTAACAGGGGCCTCACTGAAGCTTTCTTT.

The chain recombines TRBV5-6 with TRBJ1-2; D gene ambiguous. Germline V gene data show CDR1 as SGHDT and CDR2 as YYEEEE. This CDR3 spans 13 amino acids. V lost 2 bases and J lost 3, with 8 bases in between. CDR3 nucleotides: TGTGCCAGCAGCTTTTACTCGTACTATGGCTACACCTTC. Translated: CASSFYSYYGYTF.

The chain links TRBV12-5 to TRBJ2-1, with 11 bases that match TRBD2. Trimming removed 3 bases from V and 6 bases from J; junction bases left unmatched: 4. Germline V gene lookup returns CDR1 LGHNT and CDR2 FRNRAP. The CDR3 totals 15 residues. CDR3 nucleotide sequence: TGTGCTAGTGGTTTCTTGGGACTAGCGGTCAATGAGCAGTTCTTC. Translation: CASGFLGLAVNEQFF.

The chain recombines TRBV5-8 with TRBJ2-7; D possibly corresponds to TRBD1 (6 bases). V was shortened by 2 bases and J by 6 bases, with 15 bases between the two germline ends. CDR3 length: 14 amino acids. Germline CDR1 reads SGHTS; CDR2 reads YDEGEE. The CDR3 nucleotides read TGTGCCAGCAGCTTACCGTATCAAGGGGGCGAGCAGTACTTC. Protein product: CASSLPYQGGEQYF.

This clone was seen a handful of times. The chain is built from TRBV5-1 and TRBJ1-1; TRBD1 is a possible D gene (6 bases). Looked up from germline, CDR1 is SGHRS and CDR2 is YFSETQ. This CDR3 is 16 amino acids long. V lost 1 base to trimming and J lost 3 bases, with 16 bases between them. The CDR3 loop is CASSLLPGVMDTEAFF. The CDR3, as DNA: TGCGCCAGCAGCTTGCTTCCAGGGGTGATGGACACTGAAGCTTTCTTT.

Comments on this clone: Other DNA sequences in the sample encode the same CDR3. The J gene is TRBJ1-1, the V gene TRBV18; D is unclear. From germline, CDR1 is KGHSH and CDR2 LQKENI. There are 13 residues in the CDR3. V was cut by 1 base and J by 3 bases, with 6 bases left in between. In DNA form, the CDR3 reads TGTGCCAGCTCACCACGGAGAGACACTGAAGCTTTCTTT. Translation: CASSPRRDTEAFF. Using reference TRBV18 and TRBJ1-1 for the parts outside the CDR3, the full variable domain is NAGVMQNPRHLVRRRGQEARLRCSPMKGHSHVYWYRQLPEEGLKFMVYLQKENIIDESGMPKERFSAEFPKEGPSILRIQQVVRGDSAAYFCASSPRRDTEAFFGQGTRLTVV.

The chain has TRBV30 and TRBJ1-1; D gene unclear. The V gene lost 3 bases and the J gene lost 8 bases, with 16 bases spanning the gap. The CDR3 is made up of 13 amino acids. Germline V gene sequence: CDR1 GTSNPN, CDR2 SVGIG (reference sequence). The CDR3 is CAWSQVSGREAFF. CDR3 DNA: TGTGCCTGGAGCCAGGTTTCTGGTCGAGAAGCTTTCTTT.

The chain is built from TRBV5-1 and TRBJ1-2, with 8 bases fitting TRBD1. In germline, CDR1 is SGHRS, CDR2 YFSETQ. V trimming: 0 bases; J trimming: 8 bases; junction bases outside the gene matches: 9. This CDR3 spans 15 amino acids. The CDR3 region has the DNA TGCGCCAGCAGCTTGGGCCCTACAGGGGGTACGGGCTACACCTTC. Translation gives CASSLGPTGGTGYTF.

The chain carries TRBV30 and TRBJ2-5; 9 bases match TRBD1. Germline V gene sequence: CDR1 GTSNPN, CDR2 SVGIG (reference sequence). This CDR3 region has 17 residues. J was trimmed by 2 bases and V by 3 bases; bases with no gene match: 13. DNA for the CDR3: TGTGCCTGGAGCCGTGCCGGGACAGGGTCCTATCAAGAGACCCAGTACTTC. Its translation: CAWSRAGTGSYQETQYF. The full variable domain, rest sourced from reference TRBV30 and TRBJ2-5, is SQTIHQWPATLVQPVGSPLSLECTVEGTSNPNLYWYRQAAGRGLQLLFYSVGIGQISSEVPQNLSASRPQDRQFILSSKKLLLSDSGFYLCAWSRAGTGSYQETQYFGPGTRLLVL.

The CDR3 reads CASSSDRDTEAFF. The CDR3 DNA reads TGTGCCAGTAGTTCTGACAGGGACACTGAAGCTTTCTTT. The rearrangement uses TRBV19 and TRBJ1-1, with 7 bases lining up with TRBD1. CDR3 size: 13 residues. Per the germline V gene, CDR1 is LNHDA and CDR2 is SQIVND (reference sequence). J lost 3 bases, V lost 5 bases, and 3 bases had no gene match.

The CDR3 loop is CASSWKTGGGYTF. In DNA, the CDR3 is TGTGCCAGCAGCTGGAAGACAGGGGGTGGCTACACCTTC. The chain is built from TRBV5-6 and TRBJ1-2; 9 bases match TRBD1. The CDR3 totals 13 residues. Germline V gene data show CDR1 as SGHDT and CDR2 as YYEEEE. Germline trimming cut 3 bases from V and 7 bases from J; bases unmatched to any gene: 4.

The CDR3 nucleotides read TGTGCCTGGAGTGCACATCAGGGAAACACCATATATTTT. Residues: CAWSAHQGNTIYF. This rearrangement joins TRBV30 to TRBJ1-3; D is unresolved. This CDR3 region has 13 residues. CDR1 and CDR2 from the germline V gene are GTSNPN and SVGIG (reference sequence). V gave up 1 base and J gave up 4 bases, with 8 bases separating them.

V and J are TRBV3-1 (or the pseudogene TRBV3-2) and TRBJ2-1, with D unclear. This CDR3 comprises 15 residues. V dropped 1 base and J dropped 1 base, with 8 bases sitting between them. Germline values: CDR1 LGHDT, CDR2 YNNKEL (reference sequence). Here the CDR3 DNA reads TGTGCCAGCAGCCAAGCTCCGTCTTCCTACAATGAGCAGTTCTTC. It translates to CASSQAPSSYNEQFF.

In this sample, this clone turned up many times. The V and J genes are TRBV5-6 and TRBJ1-3; possibly TRBD1 for D (5 bases). The CDR3 consists of 14 residues. Looked up from germline, CDR1 is SGHDT and CDR2 is YYEEEE. Trimming removed 3 bases from V and 4 bases from J, with 11 bases in between. Here the CDR3 DNA reads TGTGCCAGCAGCTCCTGGCCAGGGGGAAACACCATATATTTT. This translates into CASSSWPGGNTIYF.

This sequence joins TRBV19 and TRBJ1-2; tentatively, D is TRBD1 (5 bases). V dropped 6 bases and J dropped 7 bases, with 18 bases sitting between them. CDR1 is LNHDA, CDR2 SQIVND, per germline (reference sequence). The CDR3 has 14 residues. The CDR3: CASRMTSQGFGYTF. CDR3 DNA sequence: TGTGCCAGTAGGATGACTTCGCAGGGCTTTGGCTACACCTTC.

This chain links TRBV11-2 with TRBJ2-3; D unresolved. This CDR3 has 15 residues. Germline V lookup: CDR1 SGHAT, CDR2 FQNNGV. Trimming pared 3 bases from V and 3 bases from J, leaving 13 bases between. CDR3 protein: CASSFGQLGTDTQYF. The CDR3 coding sequence is TGTGCCAGCAGCTTTGGGCAGTTAGGTACAGATACGCAGTATTTT.